The 9 T cell receptor beta chains below all came from one sample that was sequenced in a study of blood T cell repertoires in COVID-19. TCRdb's table, derived via immunoSEQ multiplex PCR, lists solely in-frame clones and lacks some. Of fewer than 250,000 clones detected, about 82% appear once; the ten largest clones hold more than 6%. The sequenced sample was peripheral blood. All receptors come from a woman aged 55-75 years with active or convalescent COVID-19.

This sequence joins TRBV12-3 or TRBV12-4 and TRBJ1-1; D is ambiguous. The CDR3 sequence is 13 residues long. V gave up 6 bases and J gave up 5 bases, with 13 bases separating them. The CDR3 region is CASSKSRGTEAFF. The CDR3 DNA reads as TGTGCCAGCAGCAAATCCCGCGGGACTGAAGCTTTCTTT.

This clone was found once. This chain uses TRBV4-2 with TRBJ1-2; D unresolved. Trimming pared 1 base from V and 8 bases from J, leaving 20 bases between. The length of the CDR3 is 16 residues. Per the germline V gene, CDR1 is LGHNA and CDR2 is YNFKEQ. The CDR3 is CASSQAPAGLSDGYTF. DNA for the CDR3: TGTGCCAGCAGCCAAGCCCCCGCGGGCCTTTCGGACGGCTACACCTTC.

This chain joins TRBV5-5 and TRBJ1-1, with a tentative D call TRBD1 (5 bases). The CDR3 spans 16 residues. Germline CDR1 reads SGHKS; CDR2 reads YYEKEE (reference sequence). Trimming cost V 1 base and J 0 bases, with 13 bases left between them. CDR3 region: CASSLSRGGVNTEAFF. In nucleotides, the CDR3 is TGTGCCAGCAGCTTGTCTCGGGGCGGGGTGAACACTGAAGCTTTCTTT.

The chain uses TRBV30 and TRBJ2-1, with D unresolved. Germline V gives CDR1 GTSNPN, CDR2 SVGIG (reference sequence). There are 15 residues in the CDR3. With 2 bases removed from V and 0 bases from J, the gap between germline ends came to 11 bases. The CDR3 DNA follows: TGTGCCTGGAGTCCCACAGTTGTCTCCTACAATGAGCAGTTCTTC. Protein sequence: CAWSPTVVSYNEQFF.

This sequence joins TRBV11-2 and TRBJ2-1; tentative D call: TRBD2 (6 bases). The CDR3 is 12 residues long. V lost 4 bases, J lost 5 bases, and 6 bases lay in between. Germline V CDR1 and CDR2: SGHAT, FQNNGV. CDR3 coding DNA: TGTGCCAGCAGCTGGACTAACAATGAGCAGTTCTTC. This codes for CASSWTNNEQFF. The entire variable domain, with the rest obtained from reference TRBV11-2 and TRBJ2-1, is as follows: EAGVAQSPRYKIIEKRQSVAFWCNPISGHATLYWYQQILGQGPKLLIQFQNNGVVDDSQLPKDRFSAERLKGVDSTLKIQPAKLEDSAVYLCASSWTNNEQFFGPGTRLTVL.

This rearrangement joins TRBV19 to TRBJ2-3, with TRBD1 matching 10 bases. The CDR3 covers 15 residues. From germline, CDR1 is LNHDA and CDR2 SQIVND (reference sequence). Unmatched junction bases numbered 4, after V lost 3 bases and J lost 4 bases. The CDR3 bases are TGTGCCAGTAGTATCGACAGGGGGCGAGCAGATACGCAGTATTTT. This codes for CASSIDRGRADTQYF. Drawing the rest from reference TRBV19 and TRBJ2-3, the complete variable domain is DGGITQSPKYLFRKEGQNVTLSCEQNLNHDAMYWYRQDPGQGLRLIYYSQIVNDFQKGDIAEGYSVSREKKESFPLTVTSAQKNPTAFYLCASSIDRGRADTQYFGPGTRLTVL.

V and J are TRBV11-2 and TRBJ1-1; maybe TRBD1 (6 bases). Germline CDR1 reads SGHAT; CDR2 reads FQNNGV. This CDR3 region has 15 residues. V lost 4 bases and J 4 bases, leaving 16 bases between the germline ends. DNA for the CDR3: TGTGCCAGCAGCTCCCCTCGGGGGGCAGTCACTGAAGCTTTCTTT. This gives the protein CASSSPRGAVTEAFF.

CDR3 residues: CASSLVGLAGVDEQFF. CDR3 sequence (DNA): TGTGCCAGCAGCTTAGTCGGCCTAGCGGGAGTGGATGAGCAGTTCTTC. This rearrangement joins TRBV11-1 to TRBJ2-1; 10 bases are shared with TRBD2. Germline V gives CDR1 SGHAT, CDR2 FQDESV (reference sequence). Trimming removed 1 base from V and 8 bases from J; junction bases left unmatched: 8. The CDR3 loop spans 16 amino acids.

The V gene is TRBV7-9, the J gene TRBJ2-2; D not resolved. Germline-derived CDR1 and CDR2 are SEHNR and FQNEAQ (reference sequence). CDR3 size: 15 residues. The V end lost 4 bases, the J end lost 1 base, and 10 bases lay between the germline ends. The DNA for the CDR3 is TGTGCCAGCAGCTATAGTAACTTGAACACCGGGGAGCTGTTTTTT. Translation: CASSYSNLNTGELFF.